This TCR beta chain was captured in a study of CD8+ T cells in alopecia areata (dated by TCRdb to 2016 to 2018). Context from the whole study: The treated patients took part in an open-label pilot trial in which moderate-to-severe alopecia areata was treated with oral tofacitinib at 5 to 10 mg twice daily. immunoSEQ multiplex PCR using 35 Vbeta forward primers and 13 Jbeta reverse primers was used to amplify TCRbeta CDR3 regions. Patients received tofacitinib for 6 to 18 months and were then followed off drug for 6 months to check for delayed response and recurrence. Patients on tofacitinib were biopsied at baseline and after 4 and 24 weeks of treatment, and several of the patients also had a later scalp biopsy. Scalp clonality was compared across normal scalp (n=4), patchy alopecia areata scalp (n=8), and alopecia totalis/universalis scalp (n=8). To study T cell clonal expansion in alopecia areata, the researchers applied high-throughput TCRbeta sequencing to both the C3H/HeJ mouse model and human patients. The RNA source kit depended on sample type: the PAXgene miRNA kit for fixed scalp, the miRNeasy kit for PBMCs, and the RNeasy kit for mouse skin. Human TCRbeta sequencing covered scalp tissue and sorted CD4+ and CD8+ peripheral blood T cells from patchy and totalis/universalis alopecia areata patients and healthy controls. Study-level results and caveats: Compared with mice, TCR sequences shared between patients were less clear, possibly partly because of HLA diversity across the patient population. Lesional scalp, especially in alopecia totalis/universalis, showed higher clonality and more expanded CD8+ clones than normal scalp, suggesting antigenic drive. Scalp TCR repertoire analysis is complicated because resident alphabeta T cells in normal human skin are also sequenced, whereas mouse skin is dominated by gammadelta T cells.

Libraries were built with the immunoSEQ multiplex PCR assay. RNA was extracted from all samples and reverse transcribed into cDNA as template for TCR sequencing. First-strand cDNA was synthesized with SuperScript III using a 2:1 mix of oligo-dT and random hexamers. A synthetic immune receptor repertoire was used to measure amplification bias, and any remaining bias was corrected computationally. The study's processing was this. Raw reads were preprocessed to remove errors, and CDR3 was defined according to IMGT conventions as the region from the conserved cysteine to phenylalanine. To get clonality, Shannon entropy was normalized by log2 of the number of productive unique TCRs and the result was subtracted from 1. CD4 or CD8 identity of scalp clones was inferred by cross-referencing scalp TCRbeta sequences with sorted blood CD4 and CD8 repertoires. As stored in TCRdb, this immuneACCESS dataset retains in-frame rearrangements with V and J assigned. A fraction of the clones does not appear; measured against another copy, unresolved V genes explain less than half of the discrepancy, and the remainder lacks a known reason. V, J and clone size were drawn from that table, and D and trimming were deduced from the DNA. The sample table shows 100,000 to 150,000 clones, and over 50% are seen once. 4.5% to 5.5% of the sample goes to the ten largest clones.

From the germline V gene, CDR1 is SNHLY and CDR2 is FYNNEI. V and J are truncated by 3 bases and 1 base respectively, leaving an intervening sequence of 6 bases. Including cysteine and phenylalanine, the CDR3 has 14 amino acids. Left in the record is the CDR3 DNA by itself, 42 bases read in frame from the first base. The time point label, as the study defines it: baseline before oral tofacitinib. Peripheral blood and lesional scalp punch biopsies were obtained from patients with alopecia areata. PBMCs were separated by density centrifugation and stained for CD3, CD4 and CD8, after which CD4+ and CD8+ T cells were sorted on a FACSAria. This clone was counted only a few times. Its recognized antigen is unknown. Within one base of it there is no much larger clone, and no base qualities were kept.

This TCR derives from a human donor with alopecia areata. The sequencing here drew on CD4+ T cells sorted from blood, taken at week 0. The chain is encoded by TRBV2 joined to TRBJ2-2, with no D gene named confidently. At the DNA level, the sequence is TGTGCCAGCAGTGAGGCCGGGAACACCGGGGAGCTGTTTTTT. This gives the protein CASSEAGNTGELFF.